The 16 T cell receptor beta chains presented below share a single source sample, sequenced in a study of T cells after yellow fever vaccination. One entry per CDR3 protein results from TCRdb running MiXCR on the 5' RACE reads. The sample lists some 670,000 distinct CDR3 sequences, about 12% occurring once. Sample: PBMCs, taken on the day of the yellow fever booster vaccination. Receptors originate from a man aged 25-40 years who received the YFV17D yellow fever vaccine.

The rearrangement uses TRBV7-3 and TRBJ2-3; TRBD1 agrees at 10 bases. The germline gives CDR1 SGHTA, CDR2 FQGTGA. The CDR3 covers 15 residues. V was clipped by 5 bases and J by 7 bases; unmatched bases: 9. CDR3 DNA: TGTGCCAGCAGCCTGGGGGACAGGGGCCCTTATACGCAGTATTTT. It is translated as CASSLGDRGPYTQYF.

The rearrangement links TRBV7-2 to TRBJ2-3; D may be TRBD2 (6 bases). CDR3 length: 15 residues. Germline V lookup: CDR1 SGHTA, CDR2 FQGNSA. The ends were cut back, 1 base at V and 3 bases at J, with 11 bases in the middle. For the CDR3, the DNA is TGTGCCAGCAGCTTAGGTGGAGGGGTTACAGATACGCAGTATTTT. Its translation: CASSLGGGVTDTQYF. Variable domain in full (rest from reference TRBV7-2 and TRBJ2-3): GAGVSQSPSNKVTEKGKDVELRCDPISGHTALYWYRQSLGQGLEFLIYFQGNSAPDKSGLPSDRFSAERTGGSVSTLTIQRTQQEDSAVYLCASSLGGGVTDTQYFGPGTRLTVL.

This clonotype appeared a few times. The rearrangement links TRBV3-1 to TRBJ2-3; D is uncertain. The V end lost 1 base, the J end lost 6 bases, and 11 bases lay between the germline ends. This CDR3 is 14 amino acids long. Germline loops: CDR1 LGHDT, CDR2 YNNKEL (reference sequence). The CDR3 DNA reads TGTGCCAGCAGCCAAGTCCATGGATCGGATACGCAGTATTTT. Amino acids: CASSQVHGSDTQYF.

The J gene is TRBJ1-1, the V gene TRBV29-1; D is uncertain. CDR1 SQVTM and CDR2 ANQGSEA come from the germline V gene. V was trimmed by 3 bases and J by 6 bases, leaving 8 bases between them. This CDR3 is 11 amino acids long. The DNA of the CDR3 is TGCAGCGTTGATCGTGGAGCTGAAGCTTTCTTT. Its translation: CSVDRGAEAFF.

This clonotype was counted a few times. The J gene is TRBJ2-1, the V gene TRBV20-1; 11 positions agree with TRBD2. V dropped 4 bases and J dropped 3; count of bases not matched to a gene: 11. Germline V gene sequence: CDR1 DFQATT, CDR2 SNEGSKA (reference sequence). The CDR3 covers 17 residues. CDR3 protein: CSATYLTSGKIYNEQFF. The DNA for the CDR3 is TGCAGTGCTACATACTTGACTAGCGGGAAAATCTACAATGAGCAGTTCTTC.

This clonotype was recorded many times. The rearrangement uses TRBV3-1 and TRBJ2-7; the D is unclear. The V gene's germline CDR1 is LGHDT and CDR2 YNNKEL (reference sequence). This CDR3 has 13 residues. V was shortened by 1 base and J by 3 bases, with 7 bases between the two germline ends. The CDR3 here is CASSQGTGYEQYF. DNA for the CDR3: TGTGCCAGCAGCCAAGGGACGGGCTACGAGCAGTACTTC.

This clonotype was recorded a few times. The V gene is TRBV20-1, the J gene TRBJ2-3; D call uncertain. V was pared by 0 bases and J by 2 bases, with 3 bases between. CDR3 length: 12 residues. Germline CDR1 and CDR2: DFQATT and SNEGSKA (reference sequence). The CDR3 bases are TGCAGTGCTAGAGATAACACAGATACGCAGTATTTT. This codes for CSARDNTDTQYF.

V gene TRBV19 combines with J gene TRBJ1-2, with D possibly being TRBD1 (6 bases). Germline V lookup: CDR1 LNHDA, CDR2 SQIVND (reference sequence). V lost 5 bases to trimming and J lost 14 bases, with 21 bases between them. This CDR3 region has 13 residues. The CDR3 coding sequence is TGTGCCAGTAGTCTCGGCCACCGGGACACCGTAACCTTC. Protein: CASSLGHRDTVTF.

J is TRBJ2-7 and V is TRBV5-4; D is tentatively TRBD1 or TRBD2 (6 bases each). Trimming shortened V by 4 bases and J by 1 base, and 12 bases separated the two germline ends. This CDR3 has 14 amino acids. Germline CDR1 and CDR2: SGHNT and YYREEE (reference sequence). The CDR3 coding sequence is TGTGCCAGCAGCCGGGGGCGGAATTCCTACGAGCAGTACTTC. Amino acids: CASSRGRNSYEQYF.

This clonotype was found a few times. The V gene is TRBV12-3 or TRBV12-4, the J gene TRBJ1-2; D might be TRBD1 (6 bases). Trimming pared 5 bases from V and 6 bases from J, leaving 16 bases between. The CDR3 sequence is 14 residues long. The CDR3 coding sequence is TGTGCCAGCAGTCGTACAGGGACGGGGAATGGCTACACCTTC. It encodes CASSRTGTGNGYTF.

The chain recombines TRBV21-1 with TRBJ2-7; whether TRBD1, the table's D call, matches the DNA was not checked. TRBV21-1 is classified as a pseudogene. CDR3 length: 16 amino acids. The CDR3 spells CASSNANPGQGCEQYF. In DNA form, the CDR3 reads TGTGCCAGCAGCAATGCGAATCCGGGACAGGGGTGCGAGCAGTACTTC.

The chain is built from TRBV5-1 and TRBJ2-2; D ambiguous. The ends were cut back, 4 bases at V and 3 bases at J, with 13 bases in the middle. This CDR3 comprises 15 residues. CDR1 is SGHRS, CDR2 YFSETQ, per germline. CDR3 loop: CASSLRGSHTGELFF. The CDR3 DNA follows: TGCGCCAGCAGCCTCAGAGGCAGCCACACCGGGGAGCTGTTTTTT.

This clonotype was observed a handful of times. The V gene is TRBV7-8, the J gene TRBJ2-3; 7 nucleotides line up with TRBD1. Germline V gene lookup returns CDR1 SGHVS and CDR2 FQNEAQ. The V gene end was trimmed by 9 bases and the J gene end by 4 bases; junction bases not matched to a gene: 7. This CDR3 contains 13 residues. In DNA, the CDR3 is TGTGCCAGTGGAACAGGGGCGTCAGATACGCAGTATTTT. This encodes CASGTGASDTQYF.

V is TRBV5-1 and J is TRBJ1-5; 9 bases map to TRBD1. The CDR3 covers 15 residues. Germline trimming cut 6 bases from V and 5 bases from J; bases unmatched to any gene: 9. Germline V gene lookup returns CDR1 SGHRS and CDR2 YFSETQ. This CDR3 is CASKRDRALDQPQHF. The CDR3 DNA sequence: TGCGCCAGCAAACGGGACAGGGCCCTGGATCAGCCCCAGCATTTT. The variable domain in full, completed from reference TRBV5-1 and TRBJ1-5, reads KAGVTQTPRYLIKTRGQQVTLSCSPISGHRSVSWYQQTPGQGLQFLFEYFSETQRNKGNFPGRFSGRQFSNSRSEMNVSTLELGDSALYLCASKRDRALDQPQHFGDGTRLSIL.

The CDR3 DNA sequence: TGTGCCAGCAGGGGGACCTTTCCCCCGGATGAGCAGTTCTTC. This encodes CASRGTFPPDEQFF. The V and J genes are TRBV21-1 and TRBJ2-1; the DNA was not compared with TRBD1, the D call given in the table. TRBV21-1 is given as a pseudogene. This CDR3 spans 14 amino acids.

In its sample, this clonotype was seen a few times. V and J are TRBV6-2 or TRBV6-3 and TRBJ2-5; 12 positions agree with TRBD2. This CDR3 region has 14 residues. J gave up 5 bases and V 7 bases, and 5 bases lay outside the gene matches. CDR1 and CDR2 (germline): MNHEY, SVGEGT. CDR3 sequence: CASTPLAGGETQYF. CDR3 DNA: TGTGCCAGCACTCCACTAGCGGGAGGCGAGACCCAGTACTTC.